Reported below is one T cell receptor beta chain. This sample is drawn from a study of blood T cell repertoires in COVID-19. At the level of the study: The cDNA or gDNA used as material had been derived from T cells, B-cell-depleted T cells, or PBMCs.

Only in-frame clones appear in the TCRdb table, and some are missing; sequencing was by immunoSEQ multiplex PCR. The profile covers fewer than 500,000 clones, with approximately 89% appearing a single time and approximately 1.2% taken by the ten largest. V lost 8 bases to trimming and J lost 8 bases, with 13 bases between them. The CDR3 totals 12 residues. CDR1 WSHSY and CDR2 SAAADI come from the germline V gene. The specimen sequenced was PBMCs or T cells enriched from blood (not recorded which). This chain links TRBV10-2 with TRBJ1-3; possibly TRBD1 for D (5 bases). The TCR originated in a man aged 30 to 45 who had recovered from COVID-19. CDR3 amino acids: CASGGIRDTIYF. As DNA, the CDR3 is TGCGCCAGCGGGGGGATCCGTGACACCATATATTTT.